The entry that follows covers one T cell receptor beta chain sequence. Its antigen remains unidentified. Base-call qualities are not available, and no considerably larger clone is one nucleotide away. The sample belongs to a study of Ad26.COV2.S vaccination and SARS-CoV-2 variants (dated by TCRdb to about 2021). In terms of the full investigation: Donors in the vaccine arm were drawn from COV1001, a phase I-IIa trial of Ad26.COV2.S in healthy adults that was multicentre, randomized, double-blind and placebo-controlled. Investigators did not know the trial group allocation while performing experiments and assessing outcomes. Ad26.COV2.S was administered intramuscularly at a dose of 5x10^10 or 1x10^11 viral particles, either as one shot or as two shots given 56 days apart. Trial participants were randomized into five groups of five, in which low-dose or high-dose Ad26.COV2.S was given once or twice, or placebo was given on both occasions. Sequencing of the TCRbeta repertoire served to evaluate the specificity and breadth of SARS-CoV-2-reactive T cell receptors following Ad26.COV2.S vaccination. A total of approximately 30 samples were included in the TCR-sequenced set, comprising roughly 19 Ad26.COV2.S vaccine recipients, 5 placebo recipients and 8 SARS-CoV-2 convalescent individuals. General conclusions and limits of the study: After vaccination, substantial breadth of spike-specific CD8+ and CD4+ T cell responses was reported. The study was not powered to compare responses between vaccine doses or regimens. Compared with placebo recipients, Ad26.COV2.S recipients showed higher spike-specific TCR breadth (P = 0.0014). It was noted by the authors that total T cell responses may have been underestimated by the TCR breadth and depth analyses. Vaccine and placebo recipients had similar non-spike TCR breadth, a finding consistent with the vaccine containing only spike.

Taken with the paper, the label for treatment or condition translates to: 19 received Ad26.COV2.S at low or high dose, single or two shots; about 5 received placebo; per-sample allocation not given. Repertoires of vaccine and placebo recipients were sequenced from samples collected on day 63 after the first injection. Cohort 1b enrolled 25 adults aged 18-55 years at a single site in Boston, USA, between 29 July and 7 August 2020. Ad26.COV2.S was a replication-incompetent adenovirus type 26 vector expressing a prefusion-stabilized SARS-CoV-2 spike protein from the original Wuhan strain. V is shortened by 4 bases, J by 3 bases, and the region joining them spans 18 bases. The CDR3, from cysteine to phenylalanine, totals 16 residues. Solely the CDR3 DNA is kept, with 48 bases framed from the first base. CDR1 is given as MNHEY and CDR2 as SVGAGI, both from the germline V gene. TCRbeta CDR3 regions were sequenced with the immunoSEQ Assay. After extraction, genomic DNA underwent amplification by bias-controlled multiplex PCR, followed by high-throughput sequencing. In the source study's methods: To quantify the absolute abundance of every unique TCRbeta CDR3 region, sequences were collapsed and filtered. T cell fraction was estimated by normalization of TCRbeta template counts to usable DNA, with usable DNA being measured through amplification of reference genes present in all nucleated cells. Repertoire TCRs were annotated as SARS-CoV-2-specific when V gene, CDR3 amino acid sequence and J gene were exactly matched to a known reactive TCR set. The reference SARS-CoV-2 TCR set came from MIRA and was filtered for enrichment in COVID-19-positive ImmuneCODE repertoires, removing public or cross-reactive TCRs. Based on the MIRA antigens, annotated TCRs were further analysed at the level of specific ORF or position within ORF. Depth was the summed frequency of annotated unique rearrangements, while breadth was defined as annotated unique rearrangements over total unique productive rearrangements. Two-sided Wilcoxon rank-sum tests were used to compare TCR breadth between groups. TCRdb limited this immuneACCESS table to in-frame rearrangements with V and J called. A share of clones is missing; checked studies link under half to unresolved V genes, and the rest is unexplained. Clonal size and the V and J genes are those of that table, whereas D and trimming came from the DNA. The sample table lists about 680,000 clones, more than 70% of them with a count of one. The ten largest make up roughly 1.5% of the sample.

The rearrangement combines TRBV6-5 with TRBJ1-2, with the D gene call left open. This specimen consisted of peripheral blood, obtained in a trial of Ad26.COV2.S vaccine versus placebo. The sequence was collected from a person between 18 and 59 years old who received the Ad26.COV2.S COVID-19 vaccine or a placebo. The DNA sequence is TGTGCCAGCAGTTCTAGGGAGTCAGGTCGCGACTATGGCTACACCTTC. Translated, it reads CASSSRESGRDYGYTF.